The clone carrying this T cell receptor (beta chain) was seen only a few times. Its target is not known. PCR primers comprised 60 Vbeta and 13 Jbeta primers. The repertoire was sequenced with immunoSEQ multiplex PCR; TCRdb's copy has only in-frame clones and lacks some. Of tens of thousands of clones in the sample, approximately 80% were seen once. This sample was included in a study of cytomegalovirus exposure and HLA in healthy donors. Study at large: Unique TCR beta sequences numbering approximately 120 million came from around 180 million T cells in an earlier analysis.

General study results and limits: Later analysis identified 15,000 to 20,000 TCR beta sequences associated with HLA alleles, using a false discovery rate threshold of 0.05. Researchers counted around 180 TCR beta chains as cytomegalovirus-associated.

This CDR3 has 17 amino acids. The V gene lost 0 bases and the J gene lost 1 base, with 18 bases spanning the gap. Germline V CDR1 and CDR2: GTSNPN, SVGIG (reference sequence). The source is a man in his fifties in good health and CMV-seronegative. The V and J genes are TRBV30 and TRBJ1-2; D perhaps matches TRBD1 (5 bases). The sample was PBMCs. The CDR3 bases are TGTGCCTGGAGTGTACGTAGTCGGAGGGACCTTAACTATGGCTACACCTTC. Amino acids: CAWSVRSRRDLNYGYTF.